This T cell receptor (beta chain) was captured by sequencing in a study of CD8+ T cells in alopecia areata. On the study more broadly: Treated patients took oral tofacitinib at 5 to 10 mg twice daily. Tofacitinib continued for 6 to 18 months and was then withheld for 6 months. Study results and limitations: Higher clonality was seen in lesional scalp than in normal scalp, especially in alopecia totalis/universalis.

Note on this clone: Its cognate antigen is unknown.

Treatment of the sample: oral pan-JAK inhibitor, 5-10 mg twice daily. Sampling of alopecia areata patients yielded lesional scalp punch biopsies as well as peripheral blood. The sequencing template was cDNA reverse transcribed from extracted RNA. Using immunoSEQ multiplex PCR, the repertoire was profiled, and TCRdb retains in-frame clones only, with some absent. The sample records approximately 200,000 clones, roughly three fifths being singletons. The specimen comprised CD4+ T cells sorted from blood, sampled at week 4, from a patient treated with tofacitinib. The TCR sequence derives from a human donor with alopecia areata.

This CDR3 reads CSVGPEAFF. Here the CDR3 DNA reads TGCAGCGTGGGGCCTGAAGCTTTCTTT. The rearrangement joins TRBV29-1 to TRBJ1-1; D possibly corresponds to TRBD1 (5 bases). CDR1 is SQVTM and CDR2 is ANQGSEA in the germline V gene. With 6 bases removed from V and 6 bases from J, the gap between germline ends came to 5 bases. CDR3 length: 9 residues.